This TCR beta chain was sequenced in a study of tumor-infiltrating lymphocytes in primary liver carcinoma (dated by TCRdb to 2016 to 2017). In terms of the full investigation: Of the five patients, three men and two women aged 30 to 69 years, four had hepatocellular carcinoma and one had combined HCC and intrahepatic cholangiocarcinoma. To link TCRbeta repertoire diversity with the local molecular phenotype, the 25 to 30 tumor region samples were profiled using Agilent mRNA microarrays. A total of roughly 35 specimens from 5 patients, comprising approximately 25 tumor regions, 5 adjacent noncancerous liver tissues and 5 peripheral blood samples, were covered by TCRbeta repertoire sequencing. The study combined TCRbeta repertoire sequencing, expression microarrays and whole-exome sequencing across five regions of each liver tumor, with adjacent normal tissue and blood. Repertoires from technical replicates were highly reproducible, with mean shared-clone rates approximately 0.88 and correlation coefficients above 0.95. Samples yielded roughly 3.65 to 7.5 million productive TCRbeta reads; read depth did not differ significantly between tissue types. The tumors of the five patients were staged as T1-T3 N0M0, with maximum diameters ranging from 4.2 to 10 cm.

For CDR1 and CDR2, the germline V gene lists SGHAT and FQNNGV. The CDR3 adds up to 15 amino acids, both ends counted. Here the CDR3 DNA is all that survives: 45 bases in frame from base 1. In its sample, this clonotype was seen once. The specificity of this receptor is unknown. This CDR3 is missing its conserved last phenylalanine or tryptophan, likely due to a read error. Total RNA and DNA were co-extracted without cell sorting from roughly 20-30 mg of bulk tissue using the AllPrep DNA/RNA mini kit. Surgical resection was performed in China between 2015 and 2016 on five or six patients with histopathologically diagnosed primary liver carcinoma. Chronic HBV infection was present in the patients, and the patients were treatment-naive at sampling. Five spatially separated regions were sampled per tumor: superior, inferior, left-lateral and right-lateral poles, plus the tumor centre. According to histology, viable tumor cells made up more than 90% of every tumor sample. Each fresh piece of tumor and adjacent tissue was cut in two, with one half stored in RNAlater at -80 degrees C and the other half sent for histology.

Starting from 450 to 500 ng total RNA, TCRbeta-specific cDNA was produced by reverse transcription with a constant-region primer and ProtoScript II reverse transcriptase. Construction of the TCRbeta libraries relied on three nested rounds of multiplex PCR, following a slightly modified ARM-PCR procedure. Each of the first two PCR rounds ran for roughly 11 cycles and used multiplex TRBV1-TRBV30 forward primers together with a Cbeta reverse primer. A final 25-cycle PCR with Deep VentR polymerase added sample barcodes and Illumina adapters. Before sequencing, amplicons of 200-500 bp were gel-purified using a QIAquick gel extraction kit. TCRbeta amplicons were sequenced on an Illumina HiSeq 2500 with 250-bp paired-end reads. The authors' analysis ran thus. Reads were quality-trimmed with Trimmomatic v0.33, and paired reads were merged with FLASH v1.2.11 to recover full CDR3 sequences. V, D and J germline segments were assigned to the rearranged TCRbeta sequences using MiGEC v1.2.1b. Clonotype statistics and Shannon-Wiener diversity indices were calculated with VDJtools v1.0.0. Except for diversity analysis, only each sample's 250 most abundant clonotypes were used in subsequent analyses to reduce sampling bias. TCRdb redid the processing of the public reads, applying fastp at Q25 and MiXCR, and retained in-frame beta chains. Every entry covers one CDR3 protein and lists the most common genes and DNA from its rows. The V and J calls and clone size come from TCRdb's table, not from the authors' own analysis. The sample includes 99,000 or so distinct CDR3 sequences, with 80% to 85% observed a single time. About 20% of the sample is held by the ten biggest clonotypes.

Study-level results and caveats: Only roughly 8-25% of top clones appeared in all five regions of a tumor, which suggests that tumor-infiltrating T cells are spatially heterogeneous. Repertoire overlap was found to be higher between tumor regions (mean roughly 36%) than between tumor-adjacent (around 17%) or tumor-blood (around 14%) pairs, consistent with antigen-driven expansion. The study included only five patients, and the authors note findings should be validated in a larger study. Because the samples were bulk and unsorted, CD4+ and CD8+ T cell repertoires could not be compared. The top 250 clones made up a significantly larger repertoire fraction in tumors than in blood (p = 0.039). Only the TCR beta chain was sequenced, which likely underestimates true repertoire diversity because unpaired alpha chains were not captured.

This receptor was taken from a man aged 40-50 years with primary liver carcinoma and hepatitis B virus infection. The specimen sequenced was liver tumor tissue from sampling region 3. In light of the paper, this sample's cell subset or site label describes: tumor region T3, left-lateral pole. The sequence is built from TRBV11-2 and TRBJ2-6; the D call is possibly TRBD1 or TRBD2, each sharing 5 bases. The nucleotide sequence is given as TGTGCCACCCAGCGGCCGCGCTATGGGGCCTACGTCCTGACTCTC. It translates to CATQRPRYGAYVLTL.